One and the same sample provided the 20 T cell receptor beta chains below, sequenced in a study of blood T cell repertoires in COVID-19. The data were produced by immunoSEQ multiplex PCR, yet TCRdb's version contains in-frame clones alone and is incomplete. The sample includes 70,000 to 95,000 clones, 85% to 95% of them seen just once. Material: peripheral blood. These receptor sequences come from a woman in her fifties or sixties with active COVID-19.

CDR3 residues: CASHPGQGMTGELFF. The CDR3 nucleotides are TGTGCCAGCCACCCGGGACAGGGGATGACCGGGGAGCTGTTTTTT. The chain recombines TRBV2 with TRBJ2-2; TRBD1 matches at 10 bases. With 8 bases clipped from V and 5 bases from J, the junction kept 8 bases outside the gene matches. CDR1 and CDR2 (germline): SNHLY, FYNNEI. This CDR3 contains 15 residues.

CDR3 DNA sequence: TGTGCCAGCAGCTTAGGCGGAACCAATTACAATGAGCAGTTCTTC. This codes for CASSLGGTNYNEQFF. The V and J genes are TRBV7-2 and TRBJ2-1, with D unclear. V was cut by 1 base and J by 4 bases, with 11 bases left in between. The germline gives CDR1 SGHTA, CDR2 FQGNSA. There are 15 residues in the CDR3.

CDR3 in DNA: TGTGCCAGTAGTTTACGGGACTTAGCCAAAAACATTCAGTACTTC. Its translation is CASSLRDLAKNIQYF. This rearrangement joins TRBV19 to TRBJ2-4; tentatively, D is TRBD2 (6 bases). This CDR3 has 15 amino acids. In germline, CDR1 is LNHDA, CDR2 SQIVND (reference sequence). Trimming left V 5 bases short and J 0 bases short, with 11 bases between.

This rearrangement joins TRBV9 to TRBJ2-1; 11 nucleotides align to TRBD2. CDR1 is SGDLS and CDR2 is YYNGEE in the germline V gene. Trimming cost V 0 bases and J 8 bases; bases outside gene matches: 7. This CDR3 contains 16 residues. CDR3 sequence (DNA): TGTGCCAGCAGCGTAGCTAATAGCGGGAGGGGGGATGAGCAGTTCTTC. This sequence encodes CASSVANSGRGDEQFF.

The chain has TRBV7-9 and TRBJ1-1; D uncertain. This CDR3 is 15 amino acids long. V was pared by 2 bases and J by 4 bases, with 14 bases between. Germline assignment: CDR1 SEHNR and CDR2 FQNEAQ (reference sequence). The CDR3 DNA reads TGTGCCAGCAGCTTATCGCAGTTTGCGGGCACTGAAGCTTTCTTT. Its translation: CASSLSQFAGTEAFF. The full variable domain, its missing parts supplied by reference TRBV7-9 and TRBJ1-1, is DTGVSQNPRHKITKRGQNVTFRCDPISEHNRLYWYRQTLGQGPEFLTYFQNEAQLEKSRLLSDRFSAERPKGSFSTLEIQRTEQGDSAMYLCASSLSQFAGTEAFFGQGTRLTVV.

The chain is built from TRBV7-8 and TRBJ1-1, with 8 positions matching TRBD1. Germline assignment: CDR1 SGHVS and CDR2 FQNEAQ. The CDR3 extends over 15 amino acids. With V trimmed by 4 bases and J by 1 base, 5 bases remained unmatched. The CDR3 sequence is CASSSDRVRNTEAFF. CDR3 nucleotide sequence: TGTGCCAGCAGCTCGGACAGGGTGAGGAACACTGAAGCTTTCTTT.

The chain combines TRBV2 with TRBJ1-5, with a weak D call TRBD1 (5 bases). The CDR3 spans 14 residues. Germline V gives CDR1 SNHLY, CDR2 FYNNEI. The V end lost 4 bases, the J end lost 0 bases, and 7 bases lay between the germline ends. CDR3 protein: CASSGQNSNQPQHF. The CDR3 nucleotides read TGTGCCAGCAGTGGACAGAATAGCAATCAGCCCCAGCATTTT.

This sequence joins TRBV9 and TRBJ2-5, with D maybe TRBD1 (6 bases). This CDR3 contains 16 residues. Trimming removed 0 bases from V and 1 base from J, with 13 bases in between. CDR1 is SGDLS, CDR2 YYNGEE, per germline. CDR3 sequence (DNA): TGTGCCAGCAGCGTAGCTCAGGGGCAGATCCAAGAGACCCAGTACTTC. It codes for CASSVAQGQIQETQYF.

The CDR3 DNA reads TGTGCCAGCAGCTTCGGACAGGGTGCGGGGATAGAAAAACTGTTTTTT. Its protein product is CASSFGQGAGIEKLFF. The genes are TRBV11-3 and TRBJ1-4, with 8 bases that match TRBD1. The junction had 11 bases not matched to a gene; V was cut back by 3 bases and J by 8 bases. The CDR3 contains 16 residues. Germline V gene sequence: CDR1 SGHNT, CDR2 YENEEA. Filled out from reference TRBV11-3 and TRBJ1-4, the complete variable domain reads EAGVVQSPRYKIIEKKQPVAFWCNPISGHNTLYWYLQNLGQGPELLIRYENEEAVDDSQLPKDRFSAERLKGVDSTLKIQPAELGDSAVYLCASSFGQGAGIEKLFFGSGTQLSVL.

This chain's CDR3 is CAISNGEGETQYF. The CDR3 DNA reads TGTGCCATCAGCAACGGGGAGGGAGAGACCCAGTACTTC. The genes are TRBV10-3 and TRBJ2-5; 7 bases match TRBD2. Germline assignment: CDR1 ENHRY and CDR2 SYGVKD. This CDR3 is 13 amino acids long. The trim removed 6 bases at V and 4 bases at J, leaving 5 bases unmatched.

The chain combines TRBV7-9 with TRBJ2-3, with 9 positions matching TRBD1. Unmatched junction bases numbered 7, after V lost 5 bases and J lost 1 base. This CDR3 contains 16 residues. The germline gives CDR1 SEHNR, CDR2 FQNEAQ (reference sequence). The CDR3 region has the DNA TGTGCCAGCAGCCCACAGGGGGCGCATCGCACAGATACGCAGTATTTT. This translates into CASSPQGAHRTDTQYF.

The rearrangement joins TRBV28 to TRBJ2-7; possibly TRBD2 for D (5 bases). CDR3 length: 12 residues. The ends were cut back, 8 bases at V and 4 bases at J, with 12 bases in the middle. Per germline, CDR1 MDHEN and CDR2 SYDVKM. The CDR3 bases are TGTGCCAGCGGTCGGGGAAATTACGAGCAGTACTTC. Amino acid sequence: CASGRGNYEQYF.

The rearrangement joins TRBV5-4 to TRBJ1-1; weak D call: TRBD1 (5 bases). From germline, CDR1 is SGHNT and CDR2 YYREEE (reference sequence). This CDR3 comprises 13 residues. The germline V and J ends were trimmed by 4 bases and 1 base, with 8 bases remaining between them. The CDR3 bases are TGTGCCAGCAGCGCCGGACAGAACACTGAAGCTTTCTTT. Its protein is CASSAGQNTEAFF.

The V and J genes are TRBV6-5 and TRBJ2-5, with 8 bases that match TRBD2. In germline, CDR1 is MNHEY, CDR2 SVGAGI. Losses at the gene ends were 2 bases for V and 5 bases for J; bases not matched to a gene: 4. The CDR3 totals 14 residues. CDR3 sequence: CASSYGGGRETQYF. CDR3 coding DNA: TGTGCCAGCAGTTACGGCGGGGGGAGGGAGACCCAGTACTTC.

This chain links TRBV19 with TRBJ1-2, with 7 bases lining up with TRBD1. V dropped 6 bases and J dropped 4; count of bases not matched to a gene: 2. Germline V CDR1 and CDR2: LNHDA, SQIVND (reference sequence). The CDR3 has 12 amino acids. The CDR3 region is CASRRDSYGYTF. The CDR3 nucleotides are TGTGCCAGTAGGAGGGACAGCTATGGCTACACCTTC.

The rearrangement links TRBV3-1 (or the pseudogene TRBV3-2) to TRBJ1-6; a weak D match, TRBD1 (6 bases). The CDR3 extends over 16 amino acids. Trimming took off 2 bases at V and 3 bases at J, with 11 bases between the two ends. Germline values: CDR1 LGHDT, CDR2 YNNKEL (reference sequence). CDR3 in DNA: TGTGCCAGCAGCCAAACAGGGTACTACTATAATTCACCCCTCCACTTT. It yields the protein CASSQTGYYYNSPLHF.

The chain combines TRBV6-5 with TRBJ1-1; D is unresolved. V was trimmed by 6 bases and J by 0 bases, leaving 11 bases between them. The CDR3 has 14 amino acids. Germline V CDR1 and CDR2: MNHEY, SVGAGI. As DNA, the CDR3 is TGTGCCAGCAGGGGCACACCCCTGAACACTGAAGCTTTCTTT. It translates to CASRGTPLNTEAFF.

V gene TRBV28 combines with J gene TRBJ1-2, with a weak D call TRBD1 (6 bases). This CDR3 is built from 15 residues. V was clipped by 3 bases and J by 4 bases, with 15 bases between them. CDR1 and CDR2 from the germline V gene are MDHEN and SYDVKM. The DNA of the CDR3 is TGTGCCAGCAGTTTCGGACAACCCAGGGGCTATGGCTACACCTTC. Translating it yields CASSFGQPRGYGYTF.

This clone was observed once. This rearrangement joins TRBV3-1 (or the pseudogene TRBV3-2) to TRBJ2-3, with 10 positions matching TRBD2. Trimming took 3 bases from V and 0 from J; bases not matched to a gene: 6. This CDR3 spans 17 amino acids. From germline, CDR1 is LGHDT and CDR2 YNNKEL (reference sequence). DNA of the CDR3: TGTGCCAGCAGCCAGGTTCCTAGCGGGGGCAGCACAGATACGCAGTATTTT. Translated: CASSQVPSGGSTDTQYF.

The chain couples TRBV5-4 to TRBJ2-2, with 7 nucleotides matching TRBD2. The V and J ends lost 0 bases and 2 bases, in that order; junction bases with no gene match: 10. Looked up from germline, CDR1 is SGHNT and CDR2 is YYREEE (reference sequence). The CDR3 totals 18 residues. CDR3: CASSLADLGGFNTGELFF. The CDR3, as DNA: TGTGCCAGCAGCTTGGCCGACCTCGGGGGGTTCAACACCGGGGAGCTGTTTTTT.